This TCR beta chain emerged from a study of blood T cells in healthy people across ages. Findings and caveats of the study: Donors of long life had a larger count of naive CD4+ cells and greater diversity than aged donors.

The study drew donors from healthy Caucasian individuals in Russia aged roughly 6 to 90. Germline CDR1 and CDR2: LNHNV and YYDKDF (reference sequence). The trim removed 0 bases at V and 8 bases at J, leaving 12 bases unmatched. This CDR3 has 17 amino acids. About this clonotype: Antigen specificity is unknown.

PCR was performed a second time for about 7 to 12 cycles using a sample-barcoded 5' primer and a J-beta primer mix. TCRdb reprocessed the 5' RACE reads via MiXCR and lists one record per CDR3 protein. The profile shows fewer than 2 million distinct CDR3 sequences, about 39% of them singletons. The receptor was derived from a human donor in good health. The rearrangement links TRBV15 to TRBJ1-2; 10 bases map to TRBD1. Input material: blood. The CDR3 DNA reads TGTGCCACCAGCAGAGACCGCGGACAGGGGGTTGCCGGCGGCTACACCTTC. Amino acid sequence: CATSRDRGQGVAGGYTF. The complete variable domain, with remaining parts taken from reference TRBV15 and TRBJ1-2, reads DAMVIQNPRYQVTQFGKPVTLSCSQTLNHNVMYWYQQKSSQAPKLLFHYYDKDFNNEADTPDNFQSRRPNTSFCFLDIRSPGLGDTAMYLCATSRDRGQGVAGGYTFGSGTRLTVV.